The entry below describes one TCR beta chain. The data were taken from a study of human T cells and chemical hapten exposure. Time point noted: patch test 1, 2 weeks after DPC sensitization. Regarding treatment: therapeutic diphenylcyclopropenone sensitization with weekly scalp DPC. Non-pregnant alopecia patients aged 18 to 70, suitable for DPC therapy. The CDR3 is made up of 13 amino acids. Trimming removed 8 bases from V and 7 bases from J, with 12 bases in between. The germline V gene has CDR1 MDHEN and CDR2 SYDVKM. Authors' methods: With a range of about 23,224 to 690,600, the median per sample was roughly 91,000 TCRs. MiXCR, run by TCRdb on the RACE reads, gives a single entry per CDR3 protein. TCRdb's processing, not the authors', yielded these V and J calls. The sample contains fewer than 150,000 distinct CDR3 sequences, roughly an eighth of which appear only once.

The sequence was collected from a young man with alopecia areata. Some clones in this sample may be carry-over from other donors' samples. The chain is built from TRBV28 and TRBJ1-6; D is ambiguous. The specimen comprised whole blood, sampled in connection with sensitization to the hapten diphenylcyclopropenone (DPC). The CDR3 DNA is TGTGCCAGCGAGGATGTAACGAATTCACCCCTCCACTTT. It is translated as CASEDVTNSPLHF.